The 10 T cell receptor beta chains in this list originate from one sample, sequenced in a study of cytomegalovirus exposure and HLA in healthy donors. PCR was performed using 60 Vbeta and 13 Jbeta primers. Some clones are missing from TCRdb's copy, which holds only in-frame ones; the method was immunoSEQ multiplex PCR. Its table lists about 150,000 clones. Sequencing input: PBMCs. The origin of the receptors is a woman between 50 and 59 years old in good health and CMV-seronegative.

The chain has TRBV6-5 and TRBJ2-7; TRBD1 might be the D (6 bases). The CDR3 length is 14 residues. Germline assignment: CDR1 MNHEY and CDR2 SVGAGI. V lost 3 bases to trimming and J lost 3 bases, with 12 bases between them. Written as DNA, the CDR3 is TGTGCCAGCAGTTATGGACAGAGATACTACGAGCAGTACTTC. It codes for CASSYGQRYYEQYF.

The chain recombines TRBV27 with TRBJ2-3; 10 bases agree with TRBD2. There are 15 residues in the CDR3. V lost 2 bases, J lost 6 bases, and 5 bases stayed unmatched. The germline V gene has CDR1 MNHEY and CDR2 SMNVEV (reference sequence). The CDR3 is CASSLTGTSDDTQYF. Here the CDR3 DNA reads TGTGCCAGCAGTTTAACCGGGACTAGCGACGATACGCAGTATTTT.

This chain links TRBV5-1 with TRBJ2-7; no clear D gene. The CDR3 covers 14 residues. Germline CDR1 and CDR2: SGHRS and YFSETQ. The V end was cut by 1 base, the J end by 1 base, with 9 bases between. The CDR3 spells CASSLNAGSYEQYF. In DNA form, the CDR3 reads TGCGCCAGCAGCTTGAACGCAGGATCCTACGAGCAGTACTTC.

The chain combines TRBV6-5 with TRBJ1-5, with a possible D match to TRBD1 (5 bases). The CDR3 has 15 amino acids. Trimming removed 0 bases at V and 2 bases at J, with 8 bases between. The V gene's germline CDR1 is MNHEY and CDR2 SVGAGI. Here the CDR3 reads CASSYSSRGNQPQHF. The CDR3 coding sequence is TGTGCCAGCAGTTACTCGTCCAGGGGCAATCAGCCCCAGCATTTT.

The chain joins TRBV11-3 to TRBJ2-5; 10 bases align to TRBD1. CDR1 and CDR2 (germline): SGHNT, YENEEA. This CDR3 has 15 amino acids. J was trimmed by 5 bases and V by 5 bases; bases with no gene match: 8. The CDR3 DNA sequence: TGTGCCAGCAGCGCGAGGACAGGGGGGGAGGAGACCCAGTACTTC. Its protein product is CASSARTGGEETQYF.

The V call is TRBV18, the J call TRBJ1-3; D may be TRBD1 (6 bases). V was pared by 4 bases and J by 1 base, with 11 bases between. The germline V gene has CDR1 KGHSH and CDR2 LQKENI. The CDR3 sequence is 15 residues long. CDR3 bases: TGTGCCAGCTCACTCGACAGGACTTCTGGAAACACCATATATTTT. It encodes CASSLDRTSGNTIYF.

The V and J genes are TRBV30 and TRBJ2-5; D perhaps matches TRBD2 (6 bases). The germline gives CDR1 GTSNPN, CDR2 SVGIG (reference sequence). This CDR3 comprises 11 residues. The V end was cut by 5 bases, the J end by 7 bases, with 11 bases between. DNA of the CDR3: TGTGCCTGGGGGGAGGCAGGGACCCAGTACTTC. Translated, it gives CAWGEAGTQYF.

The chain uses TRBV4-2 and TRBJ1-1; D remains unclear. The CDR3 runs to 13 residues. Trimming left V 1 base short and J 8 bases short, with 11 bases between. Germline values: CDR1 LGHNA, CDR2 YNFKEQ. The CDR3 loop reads CASSQGPAREAFF. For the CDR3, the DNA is TGTGCCAGCAGCCAAGGTCCCGCCAGGGAAGCTTTCTTT.

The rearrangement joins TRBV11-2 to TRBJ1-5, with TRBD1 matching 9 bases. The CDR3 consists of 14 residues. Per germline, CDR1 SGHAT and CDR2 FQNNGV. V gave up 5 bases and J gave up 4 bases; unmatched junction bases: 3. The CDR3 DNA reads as TGTGCCAGCAGCCAACAGGGGGCAAATCAGCCCCAGCATTTT. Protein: CASSQQGANQPQHF.

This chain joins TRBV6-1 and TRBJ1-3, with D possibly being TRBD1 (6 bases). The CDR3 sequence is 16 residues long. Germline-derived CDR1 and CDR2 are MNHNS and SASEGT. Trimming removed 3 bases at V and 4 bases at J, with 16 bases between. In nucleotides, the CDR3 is TGTGCCAGCAGTGAGGGCATCAGGGGTATAGGAAACACCATATATTTT. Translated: CASSEGIRGIGNTIYF.